The 11 T cell receptor beta chains listed next were all sequenced from one sample in a study of T cells in Graves' hyperthyroidism and ophthalmopathy. RNA transcripts yielded amplified TCR beta CDR3 regions. First-round RT-PCR with HTBI primers amplified the TCR CDR3 region. TCRdb analysed the multiplex PCR reads with MiXCR anew, one entry per CDR3 protein. Here the sample spans about 270,000 distinct CDR3 sequences, 20% to 25% being singletons. The sequenced material came from blood. The receptor set was obtained from a man between 25 and 39 years old with Graves' ophthalmopathy.

The chain links TRBV2 to TRBJ2-5; D may be TRBD2 (6 bases). From germline, CDR1 is SNHLY and CDR2 FYNNEI. Deletions cut 1 base from V and 5 bases from J, with 14 bases between. The CDR3 has 15 amino acids. The DNA of the CDR3 is TGTGCCAGCAGTGAAGTCGGGGGAGTATCGGAGACCCAGTACTTC. Its protein product is CASSEVGGVSETQYF.

The chain's CDR3 is CSVVRTGVEAFF. The CDR3 DNA is TGCAGCGTTGTACGGACAGGGGTTGAAGCTTTCTTT. This sequence joins TRBV29-1 and TRBJ1-1; 9 nucleotides match TRBD1. V lost 4 bases to trimming and J lost 7 bases; unmatched junction nucleotides: 4. CDR1 is SQVTM, CDR2 ANQGSEA, per germline. The CDR3 contains 12 residues.

This clonotype has more than one count but fewer than ten. J is TRBJ2-3 and V is TRBV6-1, with 16 bases fitting TRBD2. J was trimmed by 3 bases and V by 6 bases; bases with no gene match: 6. There are 17 residues in the CDR3. The germline CDR1 and CDR2 sequences are MNHNS and SASEGT. The CDR3 loop reads CASSKGLAGGSTDTQYF. CDR3 nucleotide sequence: TGTGCCAGCAGCAAGGGACTAGCGGGAGGGTCGACAGATACGCAGTATTTT.

The gene calls are TRBV2 and TRBJ1-6; D is unresolved. Per germline, CDR1 SNHLY and CDR2 FYNNEI. CDR3 length: 13 amino acids. Trimming removed 3 bases at V and 9 bases at J, with 9 bases between. The CDR3 loop reads CASSDTVGSPLHF. The CDR3 DNA sequence: TGTGCCAGCAGTGACACCGTTGGTTCACCCCTCCACTTT.

This clonotype showed up just a few times. This chain joins TRBV19 and TRBJ2-7; 10 bases agree with TRBD2. V trimming: 3 bases; J trimming: 5 bases; junction bases outside the gene matches: 7. The germline V gene has CDR1 LNHDA and CDR2 SQIVND (reference sequence). The CDR3 totals 15 residues. Here the CDR3 reads CASSISSGRVHEQYF. CDR3 sequence (DNA): TGTGCCAGTAGTATTTCCAGCGGGAGGGTCCACGAGCAGTACTTC. The full variable domain, in which reference TRBV19 and TRBJ2-7 provide the parts outside the CDR3, is DGGITQSPKYLFRKEGQNVTLSCEQNLNHDAMYWYRQDPGQGLRLIYYSQIVNDFQKGDIAEGYSVSREKKESFPLTVTSAQKNPTAFYLCASSISSGRVHEQYFGPGTRLTVT.

This clonotype was counted many times. V is TRBV20-1 and J is TRBJ2-3; the D gene is possibly TRBD2 (5 bases). The ends were cut back, 6 bases at V and 1 base at J, with 11 bases in the middle. There are 13 residues in the CDR3. The germline CDR1 and CDR2 sequences are DFQATT and SNEGSKA (reference sequence). CDR3 loop: CSANSVGTDTQYF. CDR3 nucleotide sequence: TGCAGTGCGAATAGCGTTGGCACAGATACGCAGTATTTT.

This clonotype was recorded at least ten times. The chain combines TRBV28 with TRBJ1-1; possibly TRBD1 for D (6 bases). The CDR3 has 12 amino acids. V was clipped by 2 bases and J by 9 bases, with 10 bases between them. Germline V gene data show CDR1 as MDHEN and CDR2 as SYDVKM. The CDR3 loop is CASSLGQPKAFF. The CDR3 DNA sequence: TGTGCCAGCAGTTTAGGACAGCCAAAAGCTTTCTTT.

The genes are TRBV7-9 and TRBJ1-5; 9 nucleotides match TRBD1. With V trimmed by 3 bases and J by 2 bases, 11 bases remained unmatched. Germline CDR1 and CDR2: SEHNR and FQNEAQ (reference sequence). The CDR3 is 18 amino acids. Here the CDR3 reads CASSFSGWDRVGNQPQHF. In nucleotides, the CDR3 is TGTGCCAGCAGCTTTAGCGGCTGGGACAGGGTAGGCAATCAGCCCCAGCATTTT.

This clonotype was seen many times. The V and J genes are TRBV11-2 and TRBJ2-3, with D uncertain. V was pared by 0 bases and J by 6 bases, with 25 bases between. The V gene's germline CDR1 is SGHAT and CDR2 FQNNGV. The length of the CDR3 is 19 residues. The CDR3 DNA reads TGTGCCAGCAGCTTAGATCCCCCCAGAAGGAGCACCTCCCGGGATACGCAGTATTTT. Amino acids: CASSLDPPRRSTSRDTQYF.

This clonotype was counted many times. V and J are TRBV28 and TRBJ2-1, with a possible D match to TRBD1 (5 bases). Trimming took 3 bases from V and 7 from J, leaving 13 bases between them. Germline CDR1 MDHEN, CDR2 SYDVKM. The CDR3 is made up of 14 amino acids. CDR3 nucleotide sequence: TGTGCCAGCAGTTTTTCGCAGGGTAAGAATGAGCAGTTCTTC. This encodes CASSFSQGKNEQFF.

The chain couples TRBV15 to TRBJ2-2; D unclear. The germline V gene has CDR1 LNHNV and CDR2 YYDKDF (reference sequence). This CDR3 contains 14 residues. V shed 4 bases and J shed 1 base, with 7 bases lying between them. The CDR3 spells CATSKNRNTGELFF. The CDR3 DNA sequence: TGTGCCACCAGCAAAAACAGGAACACCGGGGAGCTGTTTTTT.